This TCR beta chain emerged from a study of tumor-infiltrating lymphocytes in glioblastoma multiforme (dated by TCRdb to 2016 to 2017). Regarding the study in general: To find out whether intratumoral genomic heterogeneity fosters TIL diversity, the study jointly investigated somatic mutations, TIL diversity and immune response activity. On the study overall, not on this receptor specifically: RNA-based TCR sequencing may distort clone frequencies because T cells carry unequal numbers of TCR transcripts. T cells were not sorted into functional subsets, and such sorting was noted by the authors as a future improvement. Generalizability is limited because the TCR and somatic mutation analysis included only one glioblastoma patient.

In the germline V gene, CDR1 corresponds to SNHLY and CDR2 to FYNNEI. The CDR3 runs 15 amino acids, cysteine and phenylalanine included. The read is trimmed to its CDR3 DNA, 45 bases read in frame from base 1. In the case of this clonotype: The clone's antigen remains unknown. A junction end diverges from the germline sequence, so it may reflect a read error.

The AllPrep DNA/RNA mini kit was used to purify genomic DNA and total RNA simultaneously from each of the nine to ten tumor samples. Every RNA sample had an OD 260/280 ratio above 1.9 and an RNA integrity number above 6.5. TCRB libraries were constructed from RNA through three rounds of nested multiplex PCR following a modified ARM-PCR protocol with multiple V-beta primers and a C-beta primer. Starting from approximately 0.51 ug of total RNA, TCRB-specific cDNA was synthesized using ProtoScript II Reverse Transcriptase and a C-beta primer. For the TCRB libraries, no unique molecular identifiers were described. In the third PCR, barcodes and adapters were added over about 23 cycles using Deep VentR (exo-) polymerase, and bands of 250-500 bp were then gel purified. An Illumina HiSeq 2500 was used to sequence the TCRB libraries with 250 bp paired-end reads. The paper's data handling went like this. The reads were cleaned with Trimmomatic, merged with FLASH and assigned V, D and J segments with MiGEC before being analyzed in VDJtools. Repertoire diversity was measured using the Shannon-Wiener diversity index, which was calculated with VDJtools. TCRdb itself trimmed the public reads at Q25 with fastp, ran MiXCR and retained productive beta chains. Each record represents a unique CDR3 protein, reported with the most common genes and DNA among its rows. In this record, the V and J calls reflect TCRdb's handling and not the investigators' own analysis. This sample holds 13,000 or so distinct CDR3 sequences; roughly 70% were observed only once. The top ten hold about 30% of the sample.

The TCR was taken from a male donor with glioblastoma. Specimen: brain tumor tissue. The V gene is TRBV2 and the J gene is TRBJ2-3; 8 nucleotides in the junction match TRBD2. The DNA is TGTGCCAGCAGTATTGGAGCGGGAGAAGCAGATGCGCAGTATTTT. Its protein product is CASSIGAGEADAQYF.